The 13 T cell receptor beta chains below were found in one sample sequenced in a study of CD8 T cells in Susac syndrome. With random hexamers, roughly 0.45 to 1 ug RNA was reverse transcribed. Using its own MiXCR run on the immunoSEQ multiplex PCR reads, TCRdb lists one record per CDR3 protein. The sample shows around 200,000 distinct CDR3 sequences, 90% to 95% of them seen only once. Sequencing was done on a sample of CD8+ T cells from PBMCs. The receptor set was obtained from a human donor with multiple sclerosis.

The chain carries TRBV6-5 and TRBJ1-6; 8 bases line up with TRBD1. Germline loops: CDR1 MNHEY, CDR2 SVGAGI. The CDR3 loop spans 19 amino acids. J gave up 4 bases and V 0 bases, and 11 bases lay outside the gene matches. CDR3 sequence reads: CASSYSYVGQGKYNSPLHF. For the CDR3, the DNA is TGTGCCAGCAGTTACTCGTATGTAGGACAGGGAAAATATAATTCACCCCTCCACTTT.

This clonotype was recorded a few times. The chain links TRBV27 to TRBJ2-7; no reliable D call. Germline lookup yields CDR1 MNHEY and CDR2 SMNVEV (reference sequence). This CDR3 has 11 residues. V was shortened by 4 bases and J by 2 bases, with 3 bases between the two germline ends. The CDR3 DNA reads as TGTGCCAGCAGTTCCGCCTACGAGCAGTACTTC. Protein product: CASSSAYEQYF.

The V call is TRBV12-3 or TRBV12-4, the J call TRBJ1-1, with TRBD1 as a possible D gene (5 bases). V was shortened by 4 bases and J by 3 bases, with 9 bases between the two germline ends. The CDR3 extends over 13 amino acids. The CDR3 DNA reads TGTGCCAGCAGTTCGGTCAGGGACACTGAAGCTTTCTTT. Its protein product is CASSSVRDTEAFF.

V and J are TRBV24-1 and TRBJ2-3; possible D gene TRBD2, 6 bases. Trimming removed 4 bases from V and 0 bases from J, with 7 bases in between. The germline V gene has CDR1 KGHDR and CDR2 SFDVKD. The CDR3 loop spans 14 amino acids. The DNA of the CDR3 is TGTGCCACCAGTGAAGGGACTAGCACAGATACGCAGTATTTT. Protein product: CATSEGTSTDTQYF.

The chain uses TRBV6-5 and TRBJ2-2; D tentatively reads TRBD1 or TRBD2 (5 bases each). The V end lost 2 bases, the J end lost 6 bases, and 19 bases lay between the germline ends. Germline V gene lookup returns CDR1 MNHEY and CDR2 SVGAGI. This CDR3 has 17 amino acids. The CDR3 reads CASSYHMGDLGAGELFF. The CDR3 coding sequence is TGTGCCAGCAGTTACCACATGGGGGACCTTGGGGCCGGGGAGCTGTTTTTT.

This clonotype was detected only a few times. The V gene is TRBV7-9, the J gene TRBJ1-1; unclear D gene. Germline V gene sequence: CDR1 SEHNR, CDR2 FQNEAQ (reference sequence). The CDR3 runs 12 residues. V dropped 4 bases and J dropped 0 bases, with 3 bases sitting between them. CDR3: CASSYLNTEAFF. The DNA of the CDR3 is TGTGCCAGCAGCTATCTGAACACTGAAGCTTTCTTT.

The rearrangement links TRBV23-1 to TRBJ2-1; 9 bases line up with TRBD2. TRBV23-1 is annotated as an ORF whose role is uncertain. CDR3 size: 14 residues. Losses at the gene ends were 1 base for V and 8 bases for J; bases not matched to a gene: 3. In DNA form, the CDR3 reads TGCGCCAGCAGTCAATATGAGCGGGAGGATGAGCAGTTCTTC. Protein product: CASSQYEREDEQFF.

The genes are TRBV12-3 or TRBV12-4 and TRBJ1-1, with TRBD1 as a possible D gene (5 bases). V lost 2 bases to trimming and J lost 5 bases, with 9 bases between them. The CDR3 loop spans 13 amino acids. This CDR3 is CASSLPGRTEAFF. CDR3 nucleotides: TGTGCCAGCAGTTTACCAGGGAGGACTGAAGCTTTCTTT.

The gene calls are TRBV4-3 and TRBJ1-1, with 12 bases aligning to TRBD1. V lost 4 bases and J lost 5; bases outside the gene matches: 11. CDR1 and CDR2 (germline): LGHNA, YSLEER. This CDR3 region has 17 residues. CDR3 DNA: TGCGCCAGCAGCCTCGGGACAGGGGGCGCAGGGGGGACTGAAGCTTTCTTT. Translated: CASSLGTGGAGGTEAFF.

The gene calls are TRBV4-3 and TRBJ2-3; 10 nucleotides agree with TRBD1. CDR1 is LGHNA, CDR2 YSLEER, per germline. The CDR3 totals 16 residues. After removal of 4 bases from V and 5 bases from J, the junction contained 9 bases not matched to a gene. CDR3 DNA: TGCGCCAGCAGCCCTAACGACAGGGGGCATAGAGATACGCAGTATTTT. Residues: CASSPNDRGHRDTQYF.

The chain combines TRBV7-3 with TRBJ2-1; D is ambiguous. This CDR3 comprises 12 residues. Germline V gives CDR1 SGHTA, CDR2 FQGTGA. The V and J ends lost 5 bases and 11 bases respectively, with 13 bases between them. The CDR3 nucleotides are TGTGCCAGCAGCAATGACGAGGATAAGCAGTTCTTC. It encodes CASSNDEDKQFF.

The chain carries TRBV27 and TRBJ1-2; D is undetermined. The germline V gene encodes CDR1 MNHEY and CDR2 SMNVEV (reference sequence). The CDR3 covers 16 residues. V was cut by 4 bases and J by 4 bases, with 19 bases left in between. The CDR3 sequence: CASSSAKDVGRYGYTF. CDR3 in DNA: TGTGCCAGCAGTTCCGCCAAGGATGTGGGCCGCTATGGCTACACCTTC.

A single count supports this clonotype. The chain has TRBV11-2 and TRBJ2-5; 10 nucleotides line up with TRBD2. The CDR3 totals 16 residues. Trimming at V came to 5 bases and at J to 5 bases, leaving 11 bases not matched to a gene. The V gene's germline CDR1 is SGHAT and CDR2 FQNNGV. The CDR3 loop is CASSGPRAGGSETQYF. As DNA, the CDR3 is TGTGCCAGCAGCGGCCCCCGAGCGGGGGGGTCCGAGACCCAGTACTTC.